This T cell receptor beta chain was obtained from a study of human T cells and chemical hapten exposure. Across the study: DPC (0.01%) was patch tested on the upper back and read at 6 days. Small volume differences among pooled libraries mainly caused per-sample TCR yield variation.

Single cDNA molecules in the library carried unique molecular identifiers attached during preparation. TCRdb reanalysed the RACE reads using MiXCR and keeps one entry per CDR3 protein. The sample lists tens of thousands of distinct CDR3 sequences, roughly 9.7% occurring once. Regarding time point: pre-sensitization, week 0. The treatment was: therapeutic diphenylcyclopropenone sensitization with weekly scalp DPC. Donors were 18 to 70-year-old alopecia patients suitable for DPC. The ends lost 5 bases at V and 6 bases at J; junction bases unmatched: 6. The CDR3 sequence is 13 residues long. The germline gives CDR1 SQVTM, CDR2 ANQGSEA. There are many counts of this clonotype.

The sequenced sample was whole blood, obtained in connection with sensitization to the hapten diphenylcyclopropenone (DPC). This rearrangement joins TRBV29-1 to TRBJ1-5; TRBD1 matches at 8 bases. This TCR was sampled from a woman between 50 and 59 years old with alopecia areata. Some clones in this sample may be carry-over from other donors' samples. The CDR3 DNA follows: TGCAGCGTTACACAGGGGGTATTTCAGCCCCAGCATTTT. Its translation: CSVTQGVFQPQHF.